This is a list of T cell receptor beta chains from one sample in a study of T cell responses to AZD1222 COVID-19 vaccine. Using immunoSEQ multiplex PCR, the repertoire was profiled, and TCRdb retains in-frame clones only, with some absent. The table includes more than 85,000 clones, about 90% detected once. The specimen comprised peripheral blood, sampled on day 0 of AZD1222 vaccination. The receptors were gathered from an adult in good health. CDR3s include the opening cysteine and the closing phenylalanine or tryptophan. The D gene is left open where the match is weak. Size is omitted from some rows. Given values are once, few, many or a class for expanded clones.

>once|NA|TRBJ1-5|TRBV6-2/TRBV6-3
TGTGCCAGCAGTCTGATTGGCCGGCAGCCCCAGCATTTT
CASSLIGRQPQHF
>NA|NA|TRBJ2-3|TRBV24-1
TGTGCCACCAGTGACCAACAGGACAGCACAGATACGCAGTATTTT
CATSDQQDSTDTQYF
>once|NA|TRBJ2-7|TRBV30
TGTGCCTGGGTGCGCTCCTACGAGCAGTACTTC
CAWVRSYEQYF
>NA|TRBD2|TRBJ2-2|TRBV5-4
TGTGCCAGCAGCCGACATAGCGGGAGTGTGAACACCGGGGAGCTGTTTTTT
CASSRHSGSVNTGELFF
>NA|NA|TRBJ2-7|TRBV19
TGTGCCAGTAGTCCACCGACTGGAGGGCACGAGCAGTACTTC
CASSPPTGGHEQYF
>NA|NA|TRBJ1-1|TRBV5-1
TGCGCCAGCAGCTTGGTCCAGGGGCACACTGAAGCTTTCTTT
CASSLVQGHTEAFF
>NA|NA|TRBJ1-1|TRBV21-1
TGTGCCAGCAGCGTGCGACGGAACACTGAAGCTTTCTTT
CASSVRRNTEAFF
>NA|NA|TRBJ2-2|TRBV6-5
TGTGCCAGCACCTCCTCCGGGACTTACACCGGGGAGCTGTTTTTT
CASTSSGTYTGELFF
>NA|TRBD1|TRBJ1-1|TRBV12-5
TGTGCTAGTGGTTGGACAGGGAGTTACAACACTGAAGCTTTCTTT
CASGWTGSYNTEAFF
>NA|NA|TRBJ1-6|TRBV18
TGTGCCAGCTCGTCCACACAGGGCCAGTCACCCCTCCACTTT
CASSSTQGQSPLHF
>NA|TRBD1|TRBJ2-7|TRBV7-3
TGTGCCAGCAGCTTAGTCGGGACAGGGGGCGACGAGCAGTACTTC
CASSLVGTGGDEQYF
>NA|NA|TRBJ2-6|TRBV6-5
TGTGCCAGCAGCCCGTTTTTTTCGGGGGCCAACGTCCTGACTTTC
CASSPFFSGANVLTF
>NA|TRBD1|TRBJ1-2|TRBV6-1
TGTGCCAGCAGTGAACGGACAGGGACGGGCTATGGCTACACCTTC
CASSERTGTGYGYTF
>NA|NA|TRBJ2-1|TRBV6-5
TGTGCCAGCACCGCGGGGAGAACCTACAATGAGCAGTTCTTC
CASTAGRTYNEQFF
>NA|NA|TRBJ1-2|TRBV10-3
TGTGCCATCAGTGCGGCAGGGGAACACTATGGCTACACCTTC
CAISAAGEHYGYTF
>NA|NA|TRBJ2-7|TRBV15
TGTGCCACCAGCGGCGGGGTGGATTCCTACGAGCAGTACTTC
CATSGGVDSYEQYF
>NA|TRBD1|TRBJ1-1|TRBV14
TGTGCCAGCAGCCCAGGGACAGGGAAGGGGAACACTGAAGCTTTCTTT
CASSPGTGKGNTEAFF
>NA|NA|TRBJ2-1|TRBV2
TGTGCCAGCGCCGAAGGGACGGTATCCTACAATGAGCAGTTCTTC
CASAEGTVSYNEQFF
>NA|NA|TRBJ1-2|TRBV5-4
TGTGCCAGCAGTTCGTCGGTAGACTATGGCTACACCTTC
CASSSSVDYGYTF
>NA|TRBD1|TRBJ2-7|TRBV5-1
TGCGCCAGCAGCAAAGACAGGGGGGGAATTGGCGAGCAGTACTTC
CASSKDRGGIGEQYF
>once|NA|TRBJ1-5|TRBV6-2/TRBV6-3
TGTGCCAGCAGTTGGCCGGGAGGGGCTCAGCCCCAGCATTTT
CASSWPGGAQPQHF
>NA|NA|TRBJ2-5|TRBV19
TGTGCCAGTAGTATTCAAAACAGACAAGAGACCCAGTACTTC
CASSIQNRQETQYF
>NA|NA|TRBJ1-1|TRBV18
TGTGCCAGCTCACCGAGGAACACTGAAGCTTTCTTT
CASSPRNTEAFF
>NA|TRBD2|TRBJ2-1|TRBV10-3
TGTGCCATCAGCCTAGGACTAGCGGGAGGGTCACTGGAGGAGCAGTTCTTC
CAISLGLAGGSLEEQFF